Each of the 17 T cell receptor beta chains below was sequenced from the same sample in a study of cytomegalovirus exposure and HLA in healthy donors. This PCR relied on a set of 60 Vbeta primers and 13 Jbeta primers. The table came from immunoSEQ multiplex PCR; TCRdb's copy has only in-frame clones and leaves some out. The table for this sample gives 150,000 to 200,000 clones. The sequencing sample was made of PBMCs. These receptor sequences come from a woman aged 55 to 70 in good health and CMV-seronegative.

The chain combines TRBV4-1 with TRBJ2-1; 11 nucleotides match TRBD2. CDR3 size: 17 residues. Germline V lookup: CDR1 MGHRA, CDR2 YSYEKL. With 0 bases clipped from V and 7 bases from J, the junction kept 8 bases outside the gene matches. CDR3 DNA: TGCGCCAGCAGCCAAGATATTAGGGCTAGCGGGAGGAATGAGCAGTTCTTC. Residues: CASSQDIRASGRNEQFF.

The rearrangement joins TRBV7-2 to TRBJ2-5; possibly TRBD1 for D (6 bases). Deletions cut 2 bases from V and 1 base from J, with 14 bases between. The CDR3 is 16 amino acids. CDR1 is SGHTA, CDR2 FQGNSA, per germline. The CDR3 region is CASSLIITGLQETQYF. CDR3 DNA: TGTGCCAGCAGCTTAATCATTACAGGGCTCCAAGAGACCCAGTACTTC.

The CDR3 here is CASSQEVHRVNTEAFF. CDR3 DNA sequence: TGTGCCAGCAGCCAAGAAGTGCACAGGGTGAACACTGAAGCTTTCTTT. The V and J genes are TRBV4-2 and TRBJ1-1; D is possibly TRBD1 (6 bases). Germline V gene sequence: CDR1 LGHNA, CDR2 YNFKEQ. V lost 0 bases to trimming and J lost 0 bases, with 11 bases between them. The CDR3 contains 16 residues.

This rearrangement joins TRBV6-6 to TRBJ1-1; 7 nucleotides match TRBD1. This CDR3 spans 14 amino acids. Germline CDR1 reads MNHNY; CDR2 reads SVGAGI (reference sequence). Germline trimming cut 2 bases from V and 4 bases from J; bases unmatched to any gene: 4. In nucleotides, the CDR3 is TGTGCCAGCAGTTACGGGGCAGGGGGCACTGAAGCTTTCTTT. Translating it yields CASSYGAGGTEAFF.

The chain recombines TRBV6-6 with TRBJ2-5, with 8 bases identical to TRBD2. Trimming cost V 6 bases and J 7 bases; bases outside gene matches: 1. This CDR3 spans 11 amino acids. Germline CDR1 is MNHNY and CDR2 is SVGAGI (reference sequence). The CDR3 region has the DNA TGTGCCAGCAGCGGGGGGGGGACCCAGTACTTC. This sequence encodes CASSGGGTQYF.

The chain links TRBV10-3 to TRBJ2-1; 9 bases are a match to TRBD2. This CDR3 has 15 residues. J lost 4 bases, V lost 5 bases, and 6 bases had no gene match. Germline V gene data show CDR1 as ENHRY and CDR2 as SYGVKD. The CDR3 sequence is CAISPLAGLYNEQFF. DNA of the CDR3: TGTGCCATCAGTCCGCTAGCGGGGTTGTACAATGAGCAGTTCTTC.

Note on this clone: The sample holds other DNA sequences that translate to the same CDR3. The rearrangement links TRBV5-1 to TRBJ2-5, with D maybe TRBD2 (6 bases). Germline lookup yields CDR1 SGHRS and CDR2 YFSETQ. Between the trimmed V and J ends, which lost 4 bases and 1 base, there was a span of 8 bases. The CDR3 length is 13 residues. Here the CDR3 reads CASSPAGQETQYF. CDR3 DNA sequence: TGCGCCAGCAGCCCAGCGGGCCAAGAGACCCAGTACTTC.

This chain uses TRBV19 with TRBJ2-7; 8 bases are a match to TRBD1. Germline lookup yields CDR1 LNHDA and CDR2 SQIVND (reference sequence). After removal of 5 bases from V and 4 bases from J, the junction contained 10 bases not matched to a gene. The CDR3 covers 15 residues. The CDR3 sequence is CASSLLAGGNYEQYF. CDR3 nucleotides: TGTGCCAGTAGTCTCTTGGCAGGGGGCAATTACGAGCAGTACTTC.

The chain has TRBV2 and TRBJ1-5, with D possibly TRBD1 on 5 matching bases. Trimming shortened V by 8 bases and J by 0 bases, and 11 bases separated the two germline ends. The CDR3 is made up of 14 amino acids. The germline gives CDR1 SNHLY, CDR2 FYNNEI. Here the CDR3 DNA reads TGTGCCAGCGCGGGACGGAATAGCAATCAGCCCCAGCATTTT. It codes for CASAGRNSNQPQHF.

The CDR3 protein is CSVRDRGTGNTIYF. CDR3 nucleotide sequence: TGCAGCGTGCGGGACAGGGGAACTGGAAACACCATATATTTT. The V and J genes are TRBV29-1 and TRBJ1-3; 10 nucleotides align to TRBD1. The trim removed 6 bases at V and 2 bases at J, leaving 4 bases unmatched. CDR3 length equals 14 residues. The germline V gene encodes CDR1 SQVTM and CDR2 ANQGSEA.

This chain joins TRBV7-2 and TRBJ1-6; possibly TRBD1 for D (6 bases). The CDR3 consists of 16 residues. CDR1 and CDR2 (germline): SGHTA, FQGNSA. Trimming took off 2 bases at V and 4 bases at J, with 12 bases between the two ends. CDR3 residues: CASSLTGTGYNSPLHF. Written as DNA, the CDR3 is TGTGCCAGCAGCTTAACAGGGACGGGATATAATTCACCCCTCCACTTT.

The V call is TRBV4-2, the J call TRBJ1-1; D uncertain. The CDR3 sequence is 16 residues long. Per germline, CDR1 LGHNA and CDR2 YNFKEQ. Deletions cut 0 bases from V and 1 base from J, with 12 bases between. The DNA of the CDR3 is TGTGCCAGCAGCCAAGATCTTGTTCGGAGGAACACTGAAGCTTTCTTT. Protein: CASSQDLVRRNTEAFF.

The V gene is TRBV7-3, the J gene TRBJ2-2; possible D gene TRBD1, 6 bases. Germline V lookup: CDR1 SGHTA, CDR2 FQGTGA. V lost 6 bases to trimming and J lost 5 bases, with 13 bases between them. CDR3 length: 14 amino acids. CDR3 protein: CASSSGQTTGELFF. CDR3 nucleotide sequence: TGTGCCAGCAGTTCCGGACAGACAACCGGGGAGCTGTTTTTT.

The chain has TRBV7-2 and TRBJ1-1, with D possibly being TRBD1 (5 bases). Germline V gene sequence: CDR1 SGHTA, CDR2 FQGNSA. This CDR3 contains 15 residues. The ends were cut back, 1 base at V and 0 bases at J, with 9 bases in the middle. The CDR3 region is CASSLVPGMNTEAFF. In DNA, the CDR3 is TGTGCCAGCAGCTTAGTCCCAGGGATGAACACTGAAGCTTTCTTT.

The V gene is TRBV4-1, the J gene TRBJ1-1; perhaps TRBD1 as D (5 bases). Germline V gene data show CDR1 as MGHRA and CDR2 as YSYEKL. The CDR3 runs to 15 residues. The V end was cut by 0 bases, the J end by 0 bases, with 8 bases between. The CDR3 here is CASSQDRTMNTEAFF. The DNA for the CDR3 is TGCGCCAGCAGCCAAGACAGGACAATGAACACTGAAGCTTTCTTT.

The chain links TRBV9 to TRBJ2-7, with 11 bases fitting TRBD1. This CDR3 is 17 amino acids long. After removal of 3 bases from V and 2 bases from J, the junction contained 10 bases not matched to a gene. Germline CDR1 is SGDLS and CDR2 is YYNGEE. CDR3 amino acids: CASSAGTGGSFPYEQYF. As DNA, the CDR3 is TGTGCCAGCAGCGCTGGGACAGGGGGTTCTTTTCCCTACGAGCAGTACTTC.

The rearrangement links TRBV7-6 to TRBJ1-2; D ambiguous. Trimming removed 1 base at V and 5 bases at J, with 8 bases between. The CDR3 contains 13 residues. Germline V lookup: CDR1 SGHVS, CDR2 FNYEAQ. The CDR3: CASSLGRGYGYTF. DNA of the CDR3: TGTGCCAGCAGCTTAGGACGGGGTTATGGCTACACCTTC.